This T cell receptor (beta chain) was sequenced during a study of blood T cell repertoires in COVID-19. Study-level background: COVID-19 samples from acute and convalescent phases originated in the United States, Italy and Spain. T cells, B-cell-depleted T cells, or PBMCs provided the cDNA or gDNA that served as material.

Only one count was recorded for this clone. Sequencing was performed with immunoSEQ multiplex PCR; in TCRdb, only in-frame clones are kept and a portion is missing. The data show roughly 100,000 clones, over 75% seen once. Trimming stripped 5 bases from V and 2 bases from J, with 19 bases between. Germline V gene sequence: CDR1 MNHEY, CDR2 SMNVEV (reference sequence). CDR3 length: 16 residues. The chain employs TRBV27 and TRBJ2-7; D may be TRBD1 (5 bases). Sequenced input: peripheral blood. The source of this sequence is a man between 45 and 60 years old with acute or convalescent COVID-19. The CDR3 here is CASSPPGLGNPYEQYF. In nucleotides, the CDR3 is TGTGCCAGCAGTCCACCAGGGTTGGGGAACCCCTACGAGCAGTACTTC.